The 3 T cell receptor beta chains presented below share a single source sample, sequenced in a study of cytomegalovirus exposure and HLA in healthy donors. The PCR was carried out with 60 Vbeta primers and 13 Jbeta primers. Sequencing was performed with immunoSEQ multiplex PCR; in TCRdb, only in-frame clones are kept and a portion is missing. The repertoire has some 120,000 clones, 73% of them found once; the top ten carry 0.85% to 0.9%. Specimen: PBMCs. The source is a woman in her 30s in good health and CMV-seronegative.

The DNA for the CDR3 is TGTGCCAGCAGCTTTAGCGGGAGTAGTGTCTACGAGCAGTACTTC. Amino acids: CASSFSGSSVYEQYF. The chain uses TRBV5-8 and TRBJ2-7; TRBD2 aligns across 9 bases. The germline CDR1 and CDR2 sequences are SGHTS and YDEGEE. CDR3 length equals 15 residues. The V segment lost 2 bases and the J segment 3 bases; nucleotides outside the gene matches: 6.

The DNA for the CDR3 is TGTGCCTGGGGACAGGTGAACACTGAAGCTTTCTTT. Translated: CAWGQVNTEAFF. The V gene is TRBV30, the J gene TRBJ1-1; 7 bases map to TRBD1. After removal of 5 bases from V and 0 bases from J, the junction contained 0 bases not matched to a gene. Per the germline V gene, CDR1 is GTSNPN and CDR2 is SVGIG (reference sequence). The CDR3 is made up of 12 amino acids.

The CDR3 DNA is TGTGCCAGCAGCCCTGGACAGGGTATGAACTATGGCTACACCTTC. Residues: CASSPGQGMNYGYTF. This chain connects TRBV6-5 to TRBJ1-2; TRBD1 matches at 8 bases. The CDR3 has 15 residues. Germline-derived CDR1 and CDR2 are MNHEY and SVGAGI. J was trimmed by 2 bases and V by 6 bases; bases with no gene match: 8.